The text below deals with one TCR beta chain. CDR3 length: 14 amino acids. Germline CDR1 reads SGHRS; CDR2 reads YFSETQ. Trimming cost V 3 bases and J 7 bases; bases outside gene matches: 3. The data were taken from a study of blood T cell repertoires in COVID-19. Study context: Sources were T cells, B-cell-depleted T cells, or PBMCs; the material itself was cDNA or gDNA.

Sequenced by immunoSEQ multiplex PCR; TCRdb stores in-frame clones only, minus some. The sample gives under 50,000 clones, roughly 90% of which show up once; around 20% is in the top ten. The TCR originated in a man aged 70 or older with active COVID-19. Sequencing used peripheral blood. The gene calls are TRBV5-1 and TRBJ2-1; 11 bases are shared with TRBD2. Here the CDR3 reads CASSSSGGWNEQFF. As DNA, the CDR3 is TGCGCCAGCAGCTCTAGCGGGGGGTGGAATGAGCAGTTCTTC.